This T cell receptor beta chain derives from a study of cytomegalovirus exposure and HLA in healthy donors. Primers included in the PCR were 60 Vbeta and 13 Jbeta primers. TCRdb's copy holds only in-frame clones and misses some; the assay was immunoSEQ multiplex PCR. The sample includes roughly 190,000 clones, around 87% of them seen just once. The CDR3 is 15 amino acids. V was trimmed by 1 base and J by 8 bases, leaving 17 bases between them. From germline, CDR1 is SEHNR and CDR2 FQNEAQ (reference sequence). V usage is TRBV7-9 and J usage is TRBJ1-2; D is perhaps TRBD1 (5 bases). The material sequenced was PBMCs. The sequence was obtained from a woman aged 18-29 years in good health and CMV-seronegative. The CDR3 DNA is TGTGCCAGCAGCTTAGGGTGGGCGCCTAGACAGGGCTACACCTTC. Residues: CASSLGWAPRQGYTF.